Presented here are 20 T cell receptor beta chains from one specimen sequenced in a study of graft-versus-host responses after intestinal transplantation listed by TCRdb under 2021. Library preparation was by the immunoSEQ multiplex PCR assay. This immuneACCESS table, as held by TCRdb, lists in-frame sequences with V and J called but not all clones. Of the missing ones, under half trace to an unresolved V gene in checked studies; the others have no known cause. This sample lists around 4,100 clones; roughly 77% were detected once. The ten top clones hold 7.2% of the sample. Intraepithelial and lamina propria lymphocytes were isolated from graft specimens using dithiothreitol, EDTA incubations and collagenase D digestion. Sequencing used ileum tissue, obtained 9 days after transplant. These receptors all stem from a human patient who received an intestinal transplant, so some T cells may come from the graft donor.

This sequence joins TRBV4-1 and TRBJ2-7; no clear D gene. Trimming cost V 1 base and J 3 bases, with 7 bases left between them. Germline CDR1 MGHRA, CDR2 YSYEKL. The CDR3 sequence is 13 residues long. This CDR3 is CASSQVWRYEQYF. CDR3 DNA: TGCGCCAGCAGCCAAGTGTGGCGCTACGAGCAGTACTTC.

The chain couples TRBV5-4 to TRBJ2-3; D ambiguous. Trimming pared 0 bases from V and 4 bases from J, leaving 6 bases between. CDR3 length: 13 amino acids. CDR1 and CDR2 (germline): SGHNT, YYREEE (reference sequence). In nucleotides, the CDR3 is TGTGCCAGCAGCTTGGAGGTGGCAGATACGCAGTATTTT. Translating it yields CASSLEVADTQYF.

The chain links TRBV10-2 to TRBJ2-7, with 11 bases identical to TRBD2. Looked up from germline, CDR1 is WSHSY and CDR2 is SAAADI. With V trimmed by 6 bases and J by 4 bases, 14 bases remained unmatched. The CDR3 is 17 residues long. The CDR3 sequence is CASRELAGVGSGYEQYF. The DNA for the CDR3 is TGCGCCAGCAGGGAACTAGCGGGAGTCGGTTCAGGATACGAGCAGTACTTC.

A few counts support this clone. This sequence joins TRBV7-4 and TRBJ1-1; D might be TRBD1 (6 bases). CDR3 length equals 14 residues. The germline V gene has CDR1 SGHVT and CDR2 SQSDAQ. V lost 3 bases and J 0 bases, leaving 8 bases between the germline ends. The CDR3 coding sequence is TGTGCCAGCAGCTTTCAGGGGCTGAACACTGAAGCTTTCTTT. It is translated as CASSFQGLNTEAFF.

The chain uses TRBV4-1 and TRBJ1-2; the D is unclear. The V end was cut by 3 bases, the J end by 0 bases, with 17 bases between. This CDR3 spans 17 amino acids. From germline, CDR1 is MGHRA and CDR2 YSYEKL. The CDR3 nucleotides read TGCGCCAGCAGCCAGTGGAGCGTTGTACCAACTAACTATGGCTACACCTTC. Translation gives CASSQWSVVPTNYGYTF.

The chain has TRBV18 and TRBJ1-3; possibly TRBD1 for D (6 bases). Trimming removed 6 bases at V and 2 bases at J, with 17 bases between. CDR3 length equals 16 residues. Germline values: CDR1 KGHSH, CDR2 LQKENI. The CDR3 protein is CASSQGGKLAGNTIYF. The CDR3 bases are TGTGCCAGCTCCCAAGGGGGGAAGCTTGCTGGAAACACCATATATTTT.

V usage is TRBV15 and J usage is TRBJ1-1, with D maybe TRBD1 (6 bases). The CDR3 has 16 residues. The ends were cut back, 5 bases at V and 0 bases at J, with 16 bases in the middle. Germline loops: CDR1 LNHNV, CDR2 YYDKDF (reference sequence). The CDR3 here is CATSARTDPMNTEAFF. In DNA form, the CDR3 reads TGTGCCACCAGCGCCCGGACAGACCCCATGAACACTGAAGCTTTCTTT.

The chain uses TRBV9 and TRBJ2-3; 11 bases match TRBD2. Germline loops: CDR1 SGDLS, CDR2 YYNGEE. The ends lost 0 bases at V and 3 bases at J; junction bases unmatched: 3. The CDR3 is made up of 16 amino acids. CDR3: CASSVGTSGFTDTQYF. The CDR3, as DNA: TGTGCCAGCAGCGTAGGGACTAGCGGGTTTACAGATACGCAGTATTTT.

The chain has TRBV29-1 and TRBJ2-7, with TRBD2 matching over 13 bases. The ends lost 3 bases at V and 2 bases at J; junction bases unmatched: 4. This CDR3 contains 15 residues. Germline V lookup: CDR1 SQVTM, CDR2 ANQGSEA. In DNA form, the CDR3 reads TGCAGCGTTGAGACTGGACTAGCGGGAGCCTACGAGCAGTACTTC. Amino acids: CSVETGLAGAYEQYF.

This CDR3 is CASSPGQYYGYTF. CDR3 coding DNA: TGTGCCAGTAGTCCGGGACAGTACTATGGCTACACCTTC. J is TRBJ1-2 and V is TRBV19; 7 bases line up with TRBD1. The CDR3 totals 13 residues. Trimming removed 5 bases from V and 3 bases from J; junction bases left unmatched: 3. Germline V gives CDR1 LNHDA, CDR2 SQIVND (reference sequence). Full variable domain (rest looked up from reference TRBV19 and TRBJ1-2): DGGITQSPKYLFRKEGQNVTLSCEQNLNHDAMYWYRQDPGQGLRLIYYSQIVNDFQKGDIAEGYSVSREKKESFPLTVTSAQKNPTAFYLCASSPGQYYGYTFGSGTRLTVV.

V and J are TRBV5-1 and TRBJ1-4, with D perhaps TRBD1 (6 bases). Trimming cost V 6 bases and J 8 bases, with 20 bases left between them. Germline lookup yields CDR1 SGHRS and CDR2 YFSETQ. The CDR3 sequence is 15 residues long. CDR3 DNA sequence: TGCGCCAGCACCCCGACCGGACAGCCTCGAGAAAAACTGTTTTTT. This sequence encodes CASTPTGQPREKLFF.

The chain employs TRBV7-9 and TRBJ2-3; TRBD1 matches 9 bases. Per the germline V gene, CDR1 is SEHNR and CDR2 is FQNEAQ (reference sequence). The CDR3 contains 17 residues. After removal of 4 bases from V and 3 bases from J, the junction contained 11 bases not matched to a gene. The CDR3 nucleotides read TGTGCCAGCAGCTCAAACCGCGGACAGGGGTTAACAGATACGCAGTATTTT. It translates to CASSSNRGQGLTDTQYF.

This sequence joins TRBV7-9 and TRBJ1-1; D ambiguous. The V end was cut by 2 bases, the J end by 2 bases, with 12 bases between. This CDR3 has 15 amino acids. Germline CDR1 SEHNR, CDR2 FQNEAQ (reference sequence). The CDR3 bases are TGTGCCAGCAGCTTACTTCGGTGGGGAAACACTGAAGCTTTCTTT. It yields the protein CASSLLRWGNTEAFF.

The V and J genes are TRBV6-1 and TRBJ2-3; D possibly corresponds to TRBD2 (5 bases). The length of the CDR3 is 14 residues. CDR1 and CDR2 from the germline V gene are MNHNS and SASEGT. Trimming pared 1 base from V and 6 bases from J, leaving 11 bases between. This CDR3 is CASSEGTLADTQYF. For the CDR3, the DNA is TGTGCCAGCAGTGAAGGGACTCTGGCTGATACGCAGTATTTT.

Here the CDR3 reads CASSLADRSANYGYTF. CDR3 bases: TGTGCCAGCAGCTTAGCCGACAGATCAGCTAACTATGGCTACACCTTC. The V and J genes are TRBV7-9 and TRBJ1-2, with D tentatively TRBD1 (5 bases). The CDR3 loop spans 16 amino acids. CDR1 is SEHNR, CDR2 FQNEAQ, per germline (reference sequence). V was pared by 0 bases and J by 0 bases, with 11 bases between.

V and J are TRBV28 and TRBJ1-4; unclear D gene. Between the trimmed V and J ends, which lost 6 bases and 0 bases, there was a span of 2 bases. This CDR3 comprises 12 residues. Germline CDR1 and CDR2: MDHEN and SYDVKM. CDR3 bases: TGTGCCAGCAGGGCAACTAATGAAAAACTGTTTTTT. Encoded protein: CASRATNEKLFF.

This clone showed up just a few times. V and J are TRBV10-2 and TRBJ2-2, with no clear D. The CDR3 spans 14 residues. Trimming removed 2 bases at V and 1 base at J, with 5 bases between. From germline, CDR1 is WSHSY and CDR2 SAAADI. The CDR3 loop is CASSETENTGELFF. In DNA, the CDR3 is TGCGCCAGCAGTGAGACTGAGAACACCGGGGAGCTGTTTTTT.

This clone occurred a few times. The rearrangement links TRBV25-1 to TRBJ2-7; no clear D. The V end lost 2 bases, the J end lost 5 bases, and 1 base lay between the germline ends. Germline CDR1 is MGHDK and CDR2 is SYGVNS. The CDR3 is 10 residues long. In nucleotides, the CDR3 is TGTGCCAGCAGTGAACACGAGCAGTACTTC. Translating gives CASSEHEQYF.

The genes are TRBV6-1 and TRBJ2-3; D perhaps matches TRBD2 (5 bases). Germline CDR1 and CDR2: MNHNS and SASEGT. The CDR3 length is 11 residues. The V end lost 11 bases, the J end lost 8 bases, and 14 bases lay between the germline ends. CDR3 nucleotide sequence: TGTGCCGCAGCTTGGGAGAGTACGCAGTATTTT. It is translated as CAAAWESTQYF.

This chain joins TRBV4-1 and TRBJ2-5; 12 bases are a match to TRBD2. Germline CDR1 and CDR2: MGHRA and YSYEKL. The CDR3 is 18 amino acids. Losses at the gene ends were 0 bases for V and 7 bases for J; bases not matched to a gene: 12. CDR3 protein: CASSQDPPLAGGRGTQYF. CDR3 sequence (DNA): TGCGCCAGCAGCCAAGACCCCCCTCTAGCGGGGGGGCGGGGGACCCAGTACTTC.